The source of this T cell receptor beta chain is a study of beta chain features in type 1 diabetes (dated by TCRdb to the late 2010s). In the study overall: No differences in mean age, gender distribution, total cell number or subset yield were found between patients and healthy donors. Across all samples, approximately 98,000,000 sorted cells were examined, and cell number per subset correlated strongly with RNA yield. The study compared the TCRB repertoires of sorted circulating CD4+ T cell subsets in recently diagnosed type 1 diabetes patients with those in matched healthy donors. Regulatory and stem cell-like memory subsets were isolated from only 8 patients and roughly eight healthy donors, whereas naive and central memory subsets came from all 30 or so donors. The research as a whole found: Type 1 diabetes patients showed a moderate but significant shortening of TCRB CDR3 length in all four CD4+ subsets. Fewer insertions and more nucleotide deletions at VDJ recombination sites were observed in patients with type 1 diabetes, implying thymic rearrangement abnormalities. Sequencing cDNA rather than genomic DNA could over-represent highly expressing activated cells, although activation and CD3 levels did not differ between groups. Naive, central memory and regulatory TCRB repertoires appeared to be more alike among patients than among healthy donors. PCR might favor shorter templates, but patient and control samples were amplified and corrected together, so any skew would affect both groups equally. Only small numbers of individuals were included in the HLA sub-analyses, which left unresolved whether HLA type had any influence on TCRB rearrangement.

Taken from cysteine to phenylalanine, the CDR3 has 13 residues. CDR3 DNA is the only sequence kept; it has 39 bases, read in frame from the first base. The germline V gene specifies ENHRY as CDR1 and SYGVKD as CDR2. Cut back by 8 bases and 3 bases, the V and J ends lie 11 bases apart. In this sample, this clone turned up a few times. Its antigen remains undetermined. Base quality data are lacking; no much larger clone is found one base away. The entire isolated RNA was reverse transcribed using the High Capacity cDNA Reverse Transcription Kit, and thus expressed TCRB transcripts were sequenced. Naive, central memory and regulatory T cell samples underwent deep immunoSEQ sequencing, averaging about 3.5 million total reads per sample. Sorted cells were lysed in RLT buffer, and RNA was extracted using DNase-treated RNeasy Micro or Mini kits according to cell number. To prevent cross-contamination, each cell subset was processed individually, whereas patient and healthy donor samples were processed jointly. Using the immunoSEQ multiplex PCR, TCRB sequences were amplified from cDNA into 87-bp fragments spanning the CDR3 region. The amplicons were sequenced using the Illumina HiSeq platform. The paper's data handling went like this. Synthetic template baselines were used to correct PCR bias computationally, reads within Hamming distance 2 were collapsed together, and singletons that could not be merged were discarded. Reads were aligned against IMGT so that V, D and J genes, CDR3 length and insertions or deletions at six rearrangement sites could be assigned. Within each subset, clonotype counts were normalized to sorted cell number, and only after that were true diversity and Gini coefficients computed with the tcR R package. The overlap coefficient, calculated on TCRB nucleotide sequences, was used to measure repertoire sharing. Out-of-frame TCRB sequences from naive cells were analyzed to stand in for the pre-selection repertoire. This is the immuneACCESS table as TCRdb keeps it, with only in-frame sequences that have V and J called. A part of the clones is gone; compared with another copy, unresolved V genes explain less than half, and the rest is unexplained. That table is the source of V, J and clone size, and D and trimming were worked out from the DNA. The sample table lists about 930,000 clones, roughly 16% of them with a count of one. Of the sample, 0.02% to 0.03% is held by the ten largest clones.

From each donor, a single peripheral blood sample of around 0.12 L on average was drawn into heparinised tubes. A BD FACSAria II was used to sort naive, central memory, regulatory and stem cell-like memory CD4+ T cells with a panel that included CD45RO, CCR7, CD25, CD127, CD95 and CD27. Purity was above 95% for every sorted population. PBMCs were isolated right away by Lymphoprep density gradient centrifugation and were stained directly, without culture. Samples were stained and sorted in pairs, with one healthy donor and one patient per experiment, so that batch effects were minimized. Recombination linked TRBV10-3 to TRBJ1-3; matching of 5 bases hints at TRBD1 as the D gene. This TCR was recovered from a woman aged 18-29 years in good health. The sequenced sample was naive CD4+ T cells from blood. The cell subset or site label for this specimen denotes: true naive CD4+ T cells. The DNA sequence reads TGTGCCATCCAGGGATCTCTTGGAAACACCATATATTTT. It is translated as CAIQGSLGNTIYF.